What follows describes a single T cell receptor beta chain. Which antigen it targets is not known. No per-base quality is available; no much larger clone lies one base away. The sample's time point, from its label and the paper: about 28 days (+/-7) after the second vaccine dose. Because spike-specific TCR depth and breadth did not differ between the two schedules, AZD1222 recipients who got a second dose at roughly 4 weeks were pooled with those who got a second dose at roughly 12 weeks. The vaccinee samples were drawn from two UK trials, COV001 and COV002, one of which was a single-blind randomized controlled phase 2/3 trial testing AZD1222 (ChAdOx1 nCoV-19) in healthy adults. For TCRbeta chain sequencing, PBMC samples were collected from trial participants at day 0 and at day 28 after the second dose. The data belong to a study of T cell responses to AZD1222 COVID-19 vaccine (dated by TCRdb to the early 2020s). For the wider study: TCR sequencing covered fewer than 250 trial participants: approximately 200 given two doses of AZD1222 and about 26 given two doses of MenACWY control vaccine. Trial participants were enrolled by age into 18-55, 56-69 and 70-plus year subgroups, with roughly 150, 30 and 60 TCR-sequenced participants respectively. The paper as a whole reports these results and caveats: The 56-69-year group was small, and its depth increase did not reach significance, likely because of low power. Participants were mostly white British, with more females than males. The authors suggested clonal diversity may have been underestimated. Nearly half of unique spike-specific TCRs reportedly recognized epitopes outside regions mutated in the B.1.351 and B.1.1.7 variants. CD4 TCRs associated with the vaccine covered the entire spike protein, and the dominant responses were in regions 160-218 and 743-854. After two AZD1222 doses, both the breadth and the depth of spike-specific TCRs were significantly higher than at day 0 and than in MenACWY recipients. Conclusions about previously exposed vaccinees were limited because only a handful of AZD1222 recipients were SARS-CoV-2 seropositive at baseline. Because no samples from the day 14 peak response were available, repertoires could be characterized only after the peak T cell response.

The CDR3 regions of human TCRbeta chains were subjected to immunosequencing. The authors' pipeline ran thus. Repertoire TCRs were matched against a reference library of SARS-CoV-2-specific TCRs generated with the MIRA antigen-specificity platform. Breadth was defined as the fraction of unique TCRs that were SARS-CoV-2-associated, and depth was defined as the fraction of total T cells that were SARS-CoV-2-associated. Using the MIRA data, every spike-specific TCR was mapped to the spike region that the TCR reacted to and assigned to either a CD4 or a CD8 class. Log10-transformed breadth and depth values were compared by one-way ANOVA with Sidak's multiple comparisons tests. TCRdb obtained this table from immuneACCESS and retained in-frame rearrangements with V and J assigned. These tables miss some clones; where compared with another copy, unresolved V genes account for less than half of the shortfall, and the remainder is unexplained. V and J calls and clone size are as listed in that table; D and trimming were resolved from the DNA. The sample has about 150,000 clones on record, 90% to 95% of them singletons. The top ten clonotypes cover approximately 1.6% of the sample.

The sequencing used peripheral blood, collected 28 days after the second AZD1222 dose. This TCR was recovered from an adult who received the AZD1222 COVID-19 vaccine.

The nucleotide sequence reads TGCGCCAGCAGCTTCTCTGGGGGCTACACTGAAGCTTTCTTT. Translated, this gives CASSFSGGYTEAFF. This chain is built from TRBV5-1 and TRBJ1-1; matching of 6 bases hints at TRBD1 as the D gene. V lost 2 bases and J lost 3 bases; the stretch between them is 11 bases long. Its CDR3 holds 14 amino acids, cysteine through phenylalanine. Only the CDR3 portion is preserved as DNA: 42 bases, with reading frame beginning at the first base. As encoded in the germline V gene, CDR1 is SGHRS while CDR2 is YFSETQ.